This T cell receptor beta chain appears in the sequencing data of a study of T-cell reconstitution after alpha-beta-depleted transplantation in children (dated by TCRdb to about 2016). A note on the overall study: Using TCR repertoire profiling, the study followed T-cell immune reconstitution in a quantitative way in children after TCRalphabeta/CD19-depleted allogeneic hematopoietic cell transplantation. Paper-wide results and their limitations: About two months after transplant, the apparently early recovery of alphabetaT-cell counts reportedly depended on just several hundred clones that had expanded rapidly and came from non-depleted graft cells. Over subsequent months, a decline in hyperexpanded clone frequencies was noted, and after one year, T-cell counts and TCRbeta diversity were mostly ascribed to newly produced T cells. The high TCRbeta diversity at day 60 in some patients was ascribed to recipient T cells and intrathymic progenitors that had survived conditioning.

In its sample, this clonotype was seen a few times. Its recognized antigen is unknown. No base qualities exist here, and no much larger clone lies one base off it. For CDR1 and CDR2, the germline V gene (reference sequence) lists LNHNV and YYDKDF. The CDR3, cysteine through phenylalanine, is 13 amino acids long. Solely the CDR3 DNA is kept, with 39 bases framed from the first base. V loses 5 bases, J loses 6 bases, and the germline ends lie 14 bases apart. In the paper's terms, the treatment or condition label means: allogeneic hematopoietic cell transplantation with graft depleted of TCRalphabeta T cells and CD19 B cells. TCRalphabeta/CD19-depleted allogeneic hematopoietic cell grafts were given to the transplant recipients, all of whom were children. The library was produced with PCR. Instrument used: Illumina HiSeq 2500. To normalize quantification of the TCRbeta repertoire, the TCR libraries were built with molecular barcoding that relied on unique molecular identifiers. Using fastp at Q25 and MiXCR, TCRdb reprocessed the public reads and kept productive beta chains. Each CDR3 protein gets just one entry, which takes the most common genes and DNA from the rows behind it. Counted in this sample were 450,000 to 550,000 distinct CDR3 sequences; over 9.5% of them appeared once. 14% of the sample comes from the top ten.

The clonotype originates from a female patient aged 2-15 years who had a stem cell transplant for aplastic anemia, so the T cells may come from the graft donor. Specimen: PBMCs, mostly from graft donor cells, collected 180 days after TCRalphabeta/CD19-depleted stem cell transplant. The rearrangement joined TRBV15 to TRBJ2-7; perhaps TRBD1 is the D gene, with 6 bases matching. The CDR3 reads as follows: CATSRDIFREQYF. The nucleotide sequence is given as TGTGCCACCAGCCGGGACATCTTCCGCGAGCAGTACTTC. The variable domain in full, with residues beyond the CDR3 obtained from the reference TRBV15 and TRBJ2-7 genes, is DAMVIQNPRYQVTQFGKPVTLSCSQTLNHNVMYWYQQKSSQAPKLLFHYYDKDFNNEADTPDNFQSRRPNTSFCFLDIRSPGLGDTAMYLCATSRDIFREQYFGPGTRLTVT.